The sequence of this TCR beta chain was determined in a study of early T cells in non-severe SARS-CoV-2 infection. Study as a whole: The sequenced material was bulk RNA from unsorted whole blood, and its chains were unpaired.

Attachment of unique molecular identifiers to individual cDNA molecules was performed. TCRdb processed the 5' RACE reads anew with MiXCR; each CDR3 protein has one entry. The sample lists 35,000 to 40,000 distinct CDR3 sequences, 8% to 10% seen once, with 9.5% to 15% in the top ten. From germline, CDR1 is ENHRY and CDR2 SYGVKD. V lost 8 bases and J lost 0, with 14 bases in between. CDR3 length: 15 amino acids. The receptor was isolated from an adult who was a healthcare worker with PCR-confirmed SARS-CoV-2 infection or an uninfected control (not recorded which). V gene TRBV10-3 combines with J gene TRBJ2-1; no clear D gene. Sequencing used whole blood. CDR3 amino acids: CAIRRVASSYNEQFF. CDR3 bases: TGTGCCATCCGCCGAGTGGCGAGCTCCTACAATGAGCAGTTCTTC.